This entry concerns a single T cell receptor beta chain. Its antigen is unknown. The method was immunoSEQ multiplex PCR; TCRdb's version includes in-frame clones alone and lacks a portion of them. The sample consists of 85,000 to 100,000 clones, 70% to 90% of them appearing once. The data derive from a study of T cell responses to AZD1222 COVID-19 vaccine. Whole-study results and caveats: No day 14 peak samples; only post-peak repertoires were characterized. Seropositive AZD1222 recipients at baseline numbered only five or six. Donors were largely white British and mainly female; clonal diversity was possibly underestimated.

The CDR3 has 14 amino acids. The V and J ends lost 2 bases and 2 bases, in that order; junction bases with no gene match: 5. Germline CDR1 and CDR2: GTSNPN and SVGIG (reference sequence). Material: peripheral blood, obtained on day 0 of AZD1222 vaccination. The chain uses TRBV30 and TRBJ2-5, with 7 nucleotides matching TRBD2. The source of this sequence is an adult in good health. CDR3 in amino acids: CAWSRWGGQETQYF. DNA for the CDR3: TGTGCCTGGAGTCGGTGGGGAGGGCAAGAGACCCAGTACTTC.